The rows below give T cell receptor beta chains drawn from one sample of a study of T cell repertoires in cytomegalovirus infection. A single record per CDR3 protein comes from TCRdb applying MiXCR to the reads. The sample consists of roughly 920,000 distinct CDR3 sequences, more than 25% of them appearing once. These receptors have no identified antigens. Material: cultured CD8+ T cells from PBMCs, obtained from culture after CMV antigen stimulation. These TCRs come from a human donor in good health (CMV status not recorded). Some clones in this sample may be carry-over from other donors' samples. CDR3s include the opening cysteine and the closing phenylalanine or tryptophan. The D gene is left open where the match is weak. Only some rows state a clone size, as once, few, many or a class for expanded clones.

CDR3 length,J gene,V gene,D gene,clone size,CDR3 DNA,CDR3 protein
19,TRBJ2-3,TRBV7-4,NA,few,TGTGCCAGCAGCTCCCCGGGCGAAAGAGGACACTTTAGCACAGATACGCAGTATTTT,CASSSPGERGHFSTDTQYF
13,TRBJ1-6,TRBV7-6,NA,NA,TGTGCCAGCAGCCCTGACTGGGGTTCACCCCTCCACTTT,CASSPDWGSPLHF
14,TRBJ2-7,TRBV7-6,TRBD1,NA,TGTGCCAGCAGTTGGGGGACAGGGACCTACGAGCAGTACTTC,CASSWGTGTYEQYF
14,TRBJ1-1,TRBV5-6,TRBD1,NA,TGTGCCAGCAGCCCTGCAGGGGGATACACTGAAGCTTTCTTT,CASSPAGGYTEAFF
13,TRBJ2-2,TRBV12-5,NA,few,TGTGCTAGTGATCTCGCTAACACCGGGGAGCTGTTTTTT,CASDLANTGELFF
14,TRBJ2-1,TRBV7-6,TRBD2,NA,TGTGCCAGCAGCTCCCGGGAGGGTGGCAATGAGCAGTTCTTC,CASSSREGGNEQFF
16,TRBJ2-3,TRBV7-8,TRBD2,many,TGTGCCAGCAGCTTAGAAGCTAGCGGGGGGACAAATACGCAGTATTTT,CASSLEASGGTNTQYF
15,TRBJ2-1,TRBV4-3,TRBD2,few,TGCGCCAGCAGCCAAGAGGGACTAGCGGATGTTTTTAAGTTCTTC,CASSQEGLADVFKFF
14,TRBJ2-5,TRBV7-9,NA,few,TGTGCCAGCAGCCCCAGCGCATACCAAGAGACCCAGTACTTC,CASSPSAYQETQYF
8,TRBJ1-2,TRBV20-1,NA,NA,TGCAGTGCTGATGGCTACACCTTC,CSADGYTF
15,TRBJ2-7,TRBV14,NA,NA,TGTGCCAGCAGCCAACCGGGAGCGAGCTCCTACGAGCAGTACTTC,CASSQPGASSYEQYF
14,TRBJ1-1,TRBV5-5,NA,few,TGTGCCAGCAACATTGGACATTATAACACTGAAGCTTTCTTT,CASNIGHYNTEAFF
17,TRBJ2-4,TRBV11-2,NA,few,TGTGCCAGCAGCTTAGATAGAGGGGGGGCGGCCAAAAACATTCAGTACTTC,CASSLDRGGAAKNIQYF
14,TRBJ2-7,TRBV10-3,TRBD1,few,TGTGCCATCAGGGGGGACAGAGAAACCTACGAGCAGTACTTC,CAIRGDRETYEQYF
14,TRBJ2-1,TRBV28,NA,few,TGTGCCAGCAGTTCTTCCCTCCCTGACAATGAGCAGTTCTTC,CASSSSLPDNEQFF
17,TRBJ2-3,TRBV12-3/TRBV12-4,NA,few,TGTGCCAGCAGTTTTGGGACAGAGCGGGGGCTCACAGATACGCAGTATTTT,CASSFGTERGLTDTQYF
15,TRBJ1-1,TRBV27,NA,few,TGTGCCAGCAGCCCCAGACAGGTCCAAAAAACTGAAGCTTTCTTT,CASSPRQVQKTEAFF
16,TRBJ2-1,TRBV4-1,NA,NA,TGCGCCAGCAGCCAGAGCCTGGGGCTAGGGGGGAATGAGCAGTTCTTC,CASSQSLGLGGNEQFF
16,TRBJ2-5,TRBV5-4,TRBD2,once,TGTGCCAGCAGCTTGGTTAGCGGGGCCGACCAAGAGACCCAGTACTTC,CASSLVSGADQETQYF
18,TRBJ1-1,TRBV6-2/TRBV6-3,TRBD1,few,TGTGCCAGCAGCCTTGACAGGGATGTCATAAGTTTGAACACTGAAGCTTTCTTT,CASSLDRDVISLNTEAFF
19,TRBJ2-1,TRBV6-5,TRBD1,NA,TGTGCCAGCAGTTACCCAGTCCCGGGACAGGGACATTGGGGCAATGAGCAGTTCTTC,CASSYPVPGQGHWGNEQFF
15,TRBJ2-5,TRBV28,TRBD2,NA,TGTGCCAGCAGTTTCTTGGTAGCGGGGAGAGAGACCCAGTACTTC,CASSFLVAGRETQYF
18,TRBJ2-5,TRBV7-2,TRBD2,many,TGTGCCAGCAGCTTAGCTCCGCGGGGGGCCCTGTACCAAGAGACCCAGTACTTC,CASSLAPRGALYQETQYF
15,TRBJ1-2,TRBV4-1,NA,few,TGCGCCAGCAGCTACGACCGAGGGTCCCCCTATGGCTACACCTTC,CASSYDRGSPYGYTF